The next 17 T cell receptor beta chains were all read from a single sample in a study of Ad26.COV2.S vaccination and SARS-CoV-2 variants. Here immunoSEQ multiplex PCR was the method, and the copy in TCRdb shows in-frame clones only, minus some. The sample lists about 350,000 clones, 80% to 90% occurring once. Regarding treatment: 19 received Ad26.COV2.S at low or high dose, single or two shots; about 5 received placebo; per-sample allocation not given. The samples were gathered on day 63 after the first injection of vaccine or placebo. The sequenced sample was peripheral blood, obtained in a trial of Ad26.COV2.S vaccine versus placebo. These receptors were collected from a person aged 18 to 59 who received the Ad26.COV2.S COVID-19 vaccine or a placebo.

This rearrangement joins TRBV4-3 to TRBJ1-3; maybe TRBD1 (5 bases). The CDR3 has 15 amino acids. Trimming cost V 4 bases and J 7 bases, with 17 bases left between them. Per the germline V gene, CDR1 is LGHNA and CDR2 is YSLEER. DNA of the CDR3: TGCGCCAGCAGCCGAGGCTCCGGGGGTGTGAACACCATATATTTT. Protein: CASSRGSGGVNTIYF.

CDR3 nucleotides: TGTGCCAGCAGCGGAACAGGGACCTATAATTCACCCCTCCACTTT. Protein sequence: CASSGTGTYNSPLHF. The chain employs TRBV5-4 and TRBJ1-6; perhaps TRBD1 as D (6 bases). In germline, CDR1 is SGHNT, CDR2 YYREEE (reference sequence). The CDR3 has 15 residues. The V end was cut by 4 bases, the J end by 2 bases, with 10 bases between. The full variable domain, rest sourced from reference TRBV5-4 and TRBJ1-6, is ETGVTQSPTHLIKTRGQQVTLRCSSQSGHNTVSWYQQALGQGPQFIFQYYREEENGRGNFPPRFSGLQFPNYSSELNVNALELDDSALYLCASSGTGTYNSPLHFGNGTRLTVT.

This rearrangement joins TRBV6-2 or TRBV6-3 to TRBJ1-2; D is uncertain. The CDR3 spans 14 residues. Germline V gene sequence: CDR1 MNHEY, CDR2 SVGEGT. V lost 2 bases, J lost 4 bases, and 11 bases lay in between. The CDR3 nucleotides are TGTGCCAGCAGTTACCCGACGACTAGCTATGGCTACACCTTC. This gives the protein CASSYPTTSYGYTF.

In its sample, this clone was seen a few times. The rearrangement uses TRBV6-6 and TRBJ2-3; D is possibly TRBD1 (6 bases). The CDR3 is made up of 12 amino acids. Germline CDR1 reads MNHNY; CDR2 reads SVGAGI (reference sequence). The ends were cut back, 6 bases at V and 4 bases at J, with 8 bases in the middle. CDR3 protein: CASRPGADTQYF. CDR3 nucleotide sequence: TGTGCCAGCAGGCCAGGGGCAGATACGCAGTATTTT.

The chain is built from TRBV5-1 and TRBJ2-3; 7 nucleotides align to TRBD2. V was pared by 4 bases and J by 5 bases, with 4 bases of the junction left unmatched. CDR3 length equals 13 residues. CDR1 is SGHRS and CDR2 is YFSETQ in the germline V gene. In DNA, the CDR3 is TGCGCCAGCAGCGGGAGGGAGGGAGATACGCAGTATTTT. It encodes CASSGREGDTQYF. The variable domain in full, completed from reference TRBV5-1 and TRBJ2-3, reads KAGVTQTPRYLIKTRGQQVTLSCSPISGHRSVSWYQQTPGQGLQFLFEYFSETQRNKGNFPGRFSGRQFSNSRSEMNVSTLELGDSALYLCASSGREGDTQYFGPGTRLTVL.

This chain uses TRBV7-9 with TRBJ2-2; 8 nucleotides match TRBD2. CDR3 length equals 18 residues. CDR1 is SEHNR and CDR2 is FQNEAQ in the germline V gene (reference sequence). The V segment lost 2 bases and the J segment 6 bases; nucleotides outside the gene matches: 14. The CDR3 loop is CASSLQAGPGGVPGELFF. In DNA, the CDR3 is TGTGCCAGCAGCTTACAAGCTGGACCCGGGGGGGTGCCCGGGGAGCTGTTTTTT.

The chain combines TRBV28 with TRBJ2-6, with TRBD1 matching over 7 bases. CDR1 MDHEN and CDR2 SYDVKM come from the germline V gene. The CDR3 consists of 16 residues. V gave up 6 bases and J gave up 4 bases; unmatched junction bases: 9. Here the CDR3 reads CASSSPGGKGANVLTF. DNA for the CDR3: TGTGCCAGCAGCTCGCCAGGGGGAAAGGGGGCCAACGTCCTGACTTTC.

This chain uses TRBV5-1 with TRBJ2-1, with D hard to call. V lost 6 bases and J 4 bases, leaving 11 bases between the germline ends. From germline, CDR1 is SGHRS and CDR2 YFSETQ. CDR3 length: 13 residues. CDR3 sequence (DNA): TGCGCCAGCAAGCCAGACCTATACAATGAGCAGTTCTTC. Protein: CASKPDLYNEQFF.

The chain recombines TRBV27 with TRBJ2-7; 7 bases agree with TRBD2. CDR1 and CDR2 (germline): MNHEY, SMNVEV (reference sequence). V lost 4 bases, J lost 5 bases, and 17 bases stayed unmatched. This CDR3 comprises 17 residues. CDR3 loop: CASSSELAVGFHDEQYF. The DNA for the CDR3 is TGTGCCAGCAGTTCGGAGCTAGCGGTTGGTTTCCACGACGAGCAGTACTTC.

The chain is built from TRBV3-1 (or the pseudogene TRBV3-2) and TRBJ2-1, with 12 bases fitting TRBD2. CDR3 length: 17 residues. Germline lookup yields CDR1 LGHDT and CDR2 YNNKEL (reference sequence). V gave up 3 bases and J gave up 3 bases; unmatched junction bases: 6. CDR3 in DNA: TGTGCCAGCAGCCAGGCTAGCGGGGGGGCCGTCTACAATGAGCAGTTCTTC. Translating it yields CASSQASGGAVYNEQFF.

The chain carries TRBV6-5 and TRBJ1-6; D perhaps matches TRBD1 (5 bases). Germline V gene sequence: CDR1 MNHEY, CDR2 SVGAGI. V lost 2 bases and J 7 bases, leaving 9 bases between the germline ends. The CDR3 is made up of 14 amino acids. Written as DNA, the CDR3 is TGTGCCAGCAGTTACCAGGGAGGCAATTCACCCCTCCACTTT. This codes for CASSYQGGNSPLHF.

The rearrangement links TRBV3-1 (or the pseudogene TRBV3-2) to TRBJ1-1; no clear D gene. CDR3 length: 13 amino acids. V shed 1 base and J shed 5 bases, with 8 bases lying between them. Per germline, CDR1 LGHDT and CDR2 YNNKEL (reference sequence). The DNA for the CDR3 is TGTGCCAGCAGCCAAGTGGCGAAAACTGAAGCTTTCTTT. It translates to CASSQVAKTEAFF.

The CDR3 DNA reads as TGTGCCAGCAGTTATAGAACATCGACCTCTGGAAACACCATATATTTT. Encoded protein: CASSYRTSTSGNTIYF. V is TRBV6-5 and J is TRBJ1-3; D is unclear. This CDR3 is 16 amino acids long. Trimming took off 3 bases at V and 0 bases at J, with 12 bases between the two ends. Germline CDR1 and CDR2: MNHEY and SVGAGI.

V gene TRBV6-5 combines with J gene TRBJ1-2; the D gene is possibly TRBD1 (6 bases). This CDR3 region has 15 residues. Germline CDR1 MNHEY, CDR2 SVGAGI. Trimming removed 0 bases from V and 6 bases from J, with 14 bases in between. CDR3 nucleotides: TGTGCCAGCAGTTACTCTCCGGGACACCTAAATGGCTACACCTTC. This sequence encodes CASSYSPGHLNGYTF.

The V call is TRBV4-3, the J call TRBJ2-2; the D is unclear. Trimming shortened V by 0 bases and J by 5 bases, and 7 bases separated the two germline ends. Germline loops: CDR1 LGHNA, CDR2 YSLEER. CDR3 length: 14 amino acids. DNA of the CDR3: TGCGCCAGCAGCCAAGATGGGTGGACCGGGGAGCTGTTTTTT. This translates into CASSQDGWTGELFF.

Turning to this clone: This may be a read error: a much more frequent sequence differs by one nucleotide. This same CDR3 is encoded by further DNA sequences in the sample. V and J are TRBV27 and TRBJ2-7; D is unresolved. This CDR3 spans 11 amino acids. The germline gives CDR1 MNHEY, CDR2 SMNVEV (reference sequence). V was trimmed by 3 bases and J by 3 bases, leaving 3 bases between them. The CDR3 region has the DNA TGTGCCAGCAGTTTGGGCTACGAGCAGTACTTC. Its protein is CASSLGYEQYF.

V usage is TRBV6-4 and J usage is TRBJ2-5; maybe TRBD1 (5 bases). V was cut by 2 bases and J by 5 bases, with 9 bases left in between. CDR3 length equals 13 residues. CDR1 and CDR2 (germline): MRHNA, SNTAGT. CDR3 sequence: CASSDRAGETQYF. CDR3 DNA sequence: TGTGCCAGCAGTGACCGGGCAGGGGAGACCCAGTACTTC.